The 8 T cell receptor beta chains below all came from one sample that was sequenced in a study of T-cell memory formation after mild COVID-19. TCRdb reanalysed the 5' RACE reads using MiXCR and keeps one entry per CDR3 protein. The sample shows tens of thousands of distinct CDR3 sequences, over 20% of them seen only once. Sequencing input: PBMCs or a T cell subset sorted from them (not recorded which). The source is an adult who had mild COVID-19 (a few samples of this study predate the infection). Cell type and time point are not known.

This clonotype was counted between two and nine times. This sequence joins TRBV7-8 and TRBJ1-4; D not resolved. Germline CDR1 and CDR2: SGHVS and FQNEAQ. V dropped 1 base and J dropped 8 bases, with 14 bases sitting between them. The CDR3 contains 15 residues. The chain's CDR3 is CASSLEGRLGEKLFF. In DNA form, the CDR3 reads TGTGCCAGCAGCTTAGAAGGACGGCTCGGGGAAAAACTGTTTTTT.

V usage is TRBV6-5 and J usage is TRBJ2-1; D ambiguous. V gave up 4 bases and J gave up 4 bases, with 23 bases separating them. Germline values: CDR1 MNHEY, CDR2 SVGAGI. There are 18 residues in the CDR3. CDR3 residues: CASSSRAPTRIPYNEQFF. The CDR3 DNA follows: TGTGCCAGCAGTTCCCGTGCCCCGACACGCATCCCTTACAATGAGCAGTTCTTC.

This clonotype has a handful of counts. The rearrangement joins TRBV5-1 to TRBJ2-4; 8 bases match TRBD2. Germline V lookup: CDR1 SGHRS, CDR2 YFSETQ. The CDR3 covers 15 residues. Germline trimming cut 3 bases from V and 5 bases from J; bases unmatched to any gene: 7. The CDR3 spells CASSSLGGGQNIQYF. In nucleotides, the CDR3 is TGCGCCAGCAGCTCTCTCGGGGGGGGCCAAAACATTCAGTACTTC.

The sample holds many counts of this clonotype. The chain links TRBV3-1 to TRBJ2-1; either TRBD1 or TRBD2 may fit D (5 bases each). Germline V gives CDR1 LGHDT, CDR2 YNNKEL (reference sequence). Trimming took off 3 bases at V and 2 bases at J, with 8 bases between the two ends. The CDR3 consists of 14 residues. CDR3 loop: CASSQQGPYNEQFF. CDR3 nucleotide sequence: TGTGCCAGCAGCCAGCAGGGACCCTACAATGAGCAGTTCTTC.

In this sample, this clonotype turned up many times. The chain has TRBV12-3 or TRBV12-4 and TRBJ2-1; D may be TRBD1 (6 bases). This CDR3 spans 14 amino acids. V was shortened by 7 bases and J by 7 bases, with 17 bases between the two germline ends. CDR3 protein: CASTQGTRGNEQFF. In nucleotides, the CDR3 is TGTGCCAGCACACAGGGCACCCGAGGAAATGAGCAGTTCTTC.

The sample holds many counts of this clonotype. The chain joins TRBV5-1 to TRBJ2-7, with 8 bases aligning to TRBD2. After removal of 3 bases from V and 3 bases from J, the junction contained 8 bases not matched to a gene. Germline values: CDR1 SGHRS, CDR2 YFSETQ. The CDR3 is 15 residues long. CDR3 region: CASSSLAGTSYEQYF. Written as DNA, the CDR3 is TGCGCCAGCAGCTCATTAGCGGGAACTAGCTACGAGCAGTACTTC.

V gene TRBV20-1 combines with J gene TRBJ2-3; D call uncertain. CDR3 size: 14 residues. Germline V lookup: CDR1 DFQATT, CDR2 SNEGSKA (reference sequence). With 0 bases removed from V and 3 bases from J, the gap between germline ends came to 10 bases. In DNA form, the CDR3 reads TGCAGTGCTAGAGATACCGAAGGGACAGATACGCAGTATTTT. Protein sequence: CSARDTEGTDTQYF.

This clonotype has at least ten counts. The V call is TRBV20-1, the J call TRBJ1-1; no firm D call. From germline, CDR1 is DFQATT and CDR2 SNEGSKA (reference sequence). Deletions cut 2 bases from V and 1 base from J, with 11 bases between. The CDR3 runs 14 residues. The CDR3 sequence: CSARRRRRNTEAFF. The CDR3 DNA follows: TGCAGTGCTAGACGCCGACGGAGGAACACTGAAGCTTTCTTT.